Listed here is a single T cell receptor beta chain. Its matching antigen is unknown. The data stem from a study of blood T cells in healthy people across ages. General study points: As age increased, TCR beta diversity per million T cells fell in a roughly linear fashion. Shifts in expanded clonotypes may have been confounded by donor CMV status, which was unknown.

Primers used in a second PCR of roughly 7 to 12 cycles were a sample-barcoded 5' primer and a J-beta primer mix. TCRdb re-called the 5' RACE reads with MiXCR, one entry per CDR3 protein. The table shows over a million distinct CDR3 sequences, with under 55% occurring only once. Total RNA amounts of at least 5.5 micrograms were extracted per sample. V trimming: 6 bases; J trimming: 0 bases; junction bases outside the gene matches: 8. The germline gives CDR1 DFQATT, CDR2 SNEGSKA (reference sequence). The CDR3 extends over 16 amino acids. This TCR derives from a woman aged 18-35 years in good health. The chain uses TRBV20-1 and TRBJ2-6, with TRBD2 matching 7 bases. The sequenced sample consisted of blood. The CDR3: CSAALAAHSGANVLTF. The CDR3 DNA reads TGCAGTGCAGCTCTAGCGGCGCACTCTGGGGCCAACGTCCTGACTTTC.